The T cell receptor (beta chain) described here comes from a study of T cell repertoires in cytomegalovirus infection. Study-wide context: Public TCR beta signatures provided an indication of both CMV infection and a matching HLA type.

MiXCR was run by TCRdb on the reads, yielding one entry per CDR3 protein. The repertoire holds about 920,000 distinct CDR3 sequences, approximately 33% seen once, with roughly an eighth in the top ten. Study-wide results and caveats: Summed frequency of public TCR beta families distinguished CMV carriers with the relevant HLA.

For this clonotype: Its target is not known.

The starting material was cultured CD8+ T cells from PBMCs, obtained from culture after CMV antigen stimulation. This receptor was identified in a human donor in good health (CMV status not recorded). Some clones in this sample may be carry-over from other donors' samples.

The CDR3 nucleotides read TGTGCCAGCAGTAAGACAGACTACAATGAGCAGTTCTTC. It specifies CASSKTDYNEQFF. The rearrangement joins TRBV2 to TRBJ2-1, with D tentatively TRBD1 (5 bases). V lost 5 bases, J lost 3 bases, and 8 bases lay in between. CDR3 length: 13 residues. CDR1 SNHLY and CDR2 FYNNEI come from the germline V gene.